Here is one T cell receptor (beta chain) with its context. The CDR3 has 15 amino acids. Looked up from germline, CDR1 is LNHNV and CDR2 is YYDKDF (reference sequence). The germline V and J ends were trimmed by 3 bases and 5 bases, with 16 bases remaining between them. The data derive from a study of T-cell reconstitution after alpha-beta-depleted transplantation in children. Unique molecular identifiers tagged the TCRbeta library. A single record per CDR3 protein comes from TCRdb applying MiXCR to the PCR reads. The table has some 500,000 distinct CDR3 sequences, 30% to 35% seen once. This sequence originates from a human donor who donated a stem cell graft to a child with aplastic anemia. Sequenced here: PBMCs from the stem cell graft donor, sampled from the stem cell graft. V usage is TRBV15 and J usage is TRBJ2-5; D possibly corresponds to TRBD2 (6 bases). CDR3 in amino acids: CATSSGGPRGETQYF. The CDR3 DNA follows: TGTGCCACCAGCAGTGGAGGCCCCCGGGGGGAGACCCAGTACTTC.